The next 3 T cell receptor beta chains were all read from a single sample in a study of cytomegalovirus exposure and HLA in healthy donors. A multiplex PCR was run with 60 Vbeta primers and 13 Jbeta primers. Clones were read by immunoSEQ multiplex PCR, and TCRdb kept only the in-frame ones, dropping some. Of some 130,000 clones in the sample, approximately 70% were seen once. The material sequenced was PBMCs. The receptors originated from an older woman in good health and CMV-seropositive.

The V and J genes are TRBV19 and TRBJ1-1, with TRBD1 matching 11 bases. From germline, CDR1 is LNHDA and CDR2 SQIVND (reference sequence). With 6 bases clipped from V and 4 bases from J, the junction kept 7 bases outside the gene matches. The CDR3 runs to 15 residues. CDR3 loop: CASRRTGGPGTEAFF. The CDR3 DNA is TGTGCCAGTAGGAGGACAGGGGGCCCAGGCACTGAAGCTTTCTTT.

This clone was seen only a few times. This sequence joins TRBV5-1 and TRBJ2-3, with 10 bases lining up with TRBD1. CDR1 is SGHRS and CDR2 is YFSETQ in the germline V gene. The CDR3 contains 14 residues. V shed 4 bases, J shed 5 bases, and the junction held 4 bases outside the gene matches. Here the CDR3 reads CASSRDRGRDTQYF. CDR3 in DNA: TGCGCCAGCAGCCGGGACAGGGGCAGAGATACGCAGTATTTT.

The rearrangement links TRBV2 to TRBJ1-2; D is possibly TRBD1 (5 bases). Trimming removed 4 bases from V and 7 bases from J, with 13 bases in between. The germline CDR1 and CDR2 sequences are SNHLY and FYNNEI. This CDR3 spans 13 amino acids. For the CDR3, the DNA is TGTGCCAGCAGTGTTGTGGGGCGAGGTGGCTACACCTTC. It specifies CASSVVGRGGYTF. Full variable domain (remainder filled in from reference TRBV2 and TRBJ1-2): EPEVTQTPSHQVTQMGQEVILRCVPISNHLYFYWYRQILGQKVEFLVSFYNNEISEKSEIFDDQFSVERPDGSNFTLKIRSTKLEDSAMYFCASSVVGRGGYTFGSGTRLTVV.